Presented here are 11 T cell receptor beta chains from one specimen sequenced in a study of cytomegalovirus exposure and HLA in healthy donors. PCR amplification relied on 60 Vbeta primers (plus 13 Jbeta primers). TCRdb's table, derived via immunoSEQ multiplex PCR, lists solely in-frame clones and lacks some. The profile shows about 140,000 clones, about three quarters of them singletons. Specimen: PBMCs. These receptors were obtained from a female donor in good health and CMV-seronegative.

This clone was seen more than once but under ten times. The chain carries TRBV11-2 and TRBJ1-1, with TRBD1 as a possible D gene (5 bases). Germline-derived CDR1 and CDR2 are SGHAT and FQNNGV. The CDR3 runs to 13 residues. Trimming stripped 5 bases from V and 3 bases from J, with 10 bases between. CDR3 region: CASSGGTDTEAFF. In DNA, the CDR3 is TGTGCCAGCAGCGGGGGGACGGACACTGAAGCTTTCTTT.

The V gene is TRBV25-1, the J gene TRBJ2-4; 8 nucleotides match TRBD1. The trim removed 5 bases at V and 15 bases at J, leaving 12 bases unmatched. This CDR3 spans 13 amino acids. The germline CDR1 and CDR2 sequences are MGHDK and SYGVNS. CDR3 in amino acids: CASSHGQGTPPYF. In DNA, the CDR3 is TGTGCCAGCAGTCACGGACAGGGAACCCCACCGTACTTC.

This clone has a handful of counts. The rearrangement uses TRBV6-6 and TRBJ1-1; D not resolved. V dropped 5 bases and J dropped 5 bases, with 12 bases sitting between them. Germline CDR1 MNHNY, CDR2 SVGAGI (reference sequence). CDR3 length equals 13 residues. The CDR3 is CASSHNSGTEAFF. DNA for the CDR3: TGTGCCAGCAGTCACAATTCGGGGACTGAAGCTTTCTTT.

J is TRBJ2-5 and V is TRBV9; a weak D match, TRBD1 (5 bases). The V end was cut by 0 bases, the J end by 4 bases, with 13 bases between. The CDR3 runs to 15 residues. The germline CDR1 and CDR2 sequences are SGDLS and YYNGEE. The CDR3 DNA is TGTGCCAGCAGCGTAGAATCAGGGTGGGGAGAGACCCAGTACTTC. This codes for CASSVESGWGETQYF.

This clone was seen a few times. This chain connects TRBV12-5 to TRBJ1-2; D is uncertain. Looked up from germline, CDR1 is LGHNT and CDR2 is FRNRAP. This CDR3 comprises 12 residues. V lost 1 base and J 7 bases, leaving 7 bases between the germline ends. CDR3 protein: CASGLDLCGYTF. Written as DNA, the CDR3 is TGTGCTAGTGGTTTGGATTTATGTGGCTACACCTTC.

This clone was counted only a few times. The chain joins TRBV6-1 to TRBJ1-6, with a possible D match to TRBD1 (6 bases). There are 13 residues in the CDR3. V lost 11 bases to trimming and J lost 11 bases, with 19 bases between them. Germline V lookup: CDR1 MNHNS, CDR2 SASEGT. CDR3 nucleotides: TGTGCCGCCACTCAGGGGCTTGTACCACCCCTCCACTTT. Translation gives CAATQGLVPPLHF.

The chain joins TRBV5-8 to TRBJ1-1; D gene ambiguous. V was pared by 4 bases and J by 9 bases, with 16 bases between. The CDR3 consists of 13 residues. The V gene's germline CDR1 is SGHTS and CDR2 YDEGEE. The CDR3 reads CASSRSGTLQAFF. CDR3 nucleotide sequence: TGTGCCAGCAGCCGTTCGGGAACACTTCAAGCTTTCTTT.

J is TRBJ2-1 and V is TRBV6-1; 9 bases are shared with TRBD1. Trimming cost V 5 bases and J 8 bases; bases outside gene matches: 7. The CDR3 sequence is 14 residues long. From germline, CDR1 is MNHNS and CDR2 SASEGT. CDR3 nucleotides: TGTGCCAGCAGTAGGGACAGGGCTCTTGATGAGCAGTTCTTC. It translates to CASSRDRALDEQFF.

This chain joins TRBV13 and TRBJ1-2; D is possibly TRBD1 (6 bases). The CDR3 sequence is 15 residues long. Looked up from germline, CDR1 is PRHDT and CDR2 is FYEKMQ (reference sequence). V gave up 2 bases and J gave up 14 bases, with 24 bases separating them. This CDR3 is CASSLRLRGPSDPTF. CDR3 sequence (DNA): TGTGCCAGCAGCTTAAGACTCAGGGGCCCTTCGGATCCTACCTTC.

This chain joins TRBV9 and TRBJ2-5; 8 bases agree with TRBD1. The CDR3 runs 14 residues. Germline V gene lookup returns CDR1 SGDLS and CDR2 YYNGEE. The ends lost 4 bases at V and 2 bases at J; junction bases unmatched: 4. As DNA, the CDR3 is TGTGCCAGCAGCCCCAGGGGGCTACAAGAGACCCAGTACTTC. Protein product: CASSPRGLQETQYF. The complete variable domain, with remaining parts taken from reference TRBV9 and TRBJ2-5, reads DSGVTQTPKHLITATGQRVTLRCSPRSGDLSVYWYQQSLDQGLQFLIQYYNGEERAKGNILERFSAQQFPDLHSELNLSSLELGDSALYFCASSPRGLQETQYFGPGTRLLVL.

The V and J genes are TRBV7-2 and TRBJ2-7, with a possible D match to TRBD2 (5 bases). The CDR3 extends over 15 amino acids. V was pared by 1 base and J by 0 bases, with 10 bases between. CDR1 is SGHTA and CDR2 is FQGNSA in the germline V gene. In DNA form, the CDR3 reads TGTGCCAGCAGCTTAGGGGAGATTCCCTCCTACGAGCAGTACTTC. The encoded protein is CASSLGEIPSYEQYF.